The rows below give T cell receptor beta chains drawn from one sample of a study of Ad26.COV2.S vaccination and SARS-CoV-2 variants. Sequencing used immunoSEQ multiplex PCR; TCRdb keeps in-frame clones, though not all of them. The sample yields 440,000 or so clones, about 90% seen once. The specimen comprised peripheral blood, sampled in a trial of Ad26.COV2.S vaccine versus placebo. The receptors were gathered from a person between 18 and 59 years old who received the Ad26.COV2.S COVID-19 vaccine or a placebo. CDR3s include the opening cysteine and the closing phenylalanine or tryptophan. Each record gives: CDR3 DNA, CDR3 protein, V gene, D gene, clone size, J gene. A D gene is named only where the DNA matches it firmly. Some rows have no size entry. The others give once, few or many, or a class for an expanded clone.

CDR3 DNA: TGTGCCAGCAGCCTGTCAGGGTCCTACGAGCAGTACTTC
CDR3 protein: CASSLSGSYEQYF
V gene: TRBV6-5
D gene: .
clone size: once
J gene: TRBJ2-7

CDR3 DNA: TGTGCCAGCAGTTACGTTGGAGGGGACACTGAAGCTTTCTTT
CDR3 protein: CASSYVGGDTEAFF
V gene: TRBV6-6
D gene: .
clone size: .
J gene: TRBJ1-1

CDR3 DNA: TGTGCCAGCAGTTCCAGCGGGAAAGAGACCCAGTACTTC
CDR3 protein: CASSSSGKETQYF
V gene: TRBV7-9
D gene: TRBD2
clone size: .
J gene: TRBJ2-5

CDR3 DNA: TGTGCCAGCAGTCAGGGGAACACCGGGGAGCTGTTTTTT
CDR3 protein: CASSQGNTGELFF
V gene: TRBV6-4
D gene: .
clone size: .
J gene: TRBJ2-2

CDR3 DNA: TGTGCCAGCAGCTTGGATGTCGCGTACCAAGAGACCCAGTACTTC
CDR3 protein: CASSLDVAYQETQYF
V gene: TRBV5-5
D gene: .
clone size: .
J gene: TRBJ2-5

CDR3 DNA: TGTGCCAGCAGTTACTTGGTTCCTGATAATTCACCCCTCCACTTT
CDR3 protein: CASSYLVPDNSPLHF
V gene: TRBV6-5
D gene: .
clone size: .
J gene: TRBJ1-6

CDR3 DNA: TGCGCCAGCAGCCGAAGCGGGAGTTCCCCCGGGGAGCTGTTTTTT
CDR3 protein: CASSRSGSSPGELFF
V gene: TRBV4-3
D gene: TRBD2
clone size: .
J gene: TRBJ2-2

CDR3 DNA: TGTGCCAGCAGCTTTTCGGGGTACGAGCAGTACTTC
CDR3 protein: CASSFSGYEQYF
V gene: TRBV7-8
D gene: .
clone size: .
J gene: TRBJ2-7

CDR3 DNA: TGTGCCACCAGTGATTCAGGGGCGAGCTACGAGCAGTACTTC
CDR3 protein: CATSDSGASYEQYF
V gene: TRBV24-1
D gene: .
clone size: once
J gene: TRBJ2-7

CDR3 DNA: TGTGCCAGCAGCACTGGGGACAGGAGAGACACAGATACGCAGTATTTT
CDR3 protein: CASSTGDRRDTDTQYF
V gene: TRBV9
D gene: TRBD1
clone size: once
J gene: TRBJ2-3

CDR3 DNA: TGTGCCAGCAGTCAGACAGGGGGGGGAAACACCATATATTTT
CDR3 protein: CASSQTGGGNTIYF
V gene: TRBV6-5
D gene: TRBD1
clone size: .
J gene: TRBJ1-3

CDR3 DNA: TGTGCCAGCAGCTTGGGGGGAGACAATCAGCCCCAGCATTTT
CDR3 protein: CASSLGGDNQPQHF
V gene: TRBV5-4
D gene: .
clone size: .
J gene: TRBJ1-5

CDR3 DNA: TGTGCCAGCAGGCGGACTAGCGGGAGTAATGAGCAGTTCTTC
CDR3 protein: CASRRTSGSNEQFF
V gene: TRBV28
D gene: TRBD2
clone size: .
J gene: TRBJ2-1

CDR3 DNA: TGTGCCAGCAGCGTACTGGGCGGGAGCCCCACAGATACGCAGTATTTT
CDR3 protein: CASSVLGGSPTDTQYF
V gene: TRBV2
D gene: TRBD2
clone size: .
J gene: TRBJ2-3

CDR3 DNA: TGTGCCTGGGCGACTAGCGGTCTGGGTGAGCAGTTCTTC
CDR3 protein: CAWATSGLGEQFF
V gene: TRBV30
D gene: TRBD2
clone size: once
J gene: TRBJ2-1

CDR3 DNA: TGTGCCAGCAGCTTAGCAGGGGACAATGAGCAGTTCTTC
CDR3 protein: CASSLAGDNEQFF
V gene: TRBV7-9
D gene: .
clone size: few
J gene: TRBJ2-1

CDR3 DNA: TGTGCCAGCAGTCTCAGGGTTGGCGAGCAGTACTTC
CDR3 protein: CASSLRVGEQYF
V gene: TRBV28
D gene: .
clone size: once
J gene: TRBJ2-7

CDR3 DNA: TGTGCCAGCAGGGGACTAGCGGGAGGTGAGACCCAGTACTTC
CDR3 protein: CASRGLAGGETQYF
V gene: TRBV27
D gene: TRBD2
clone size: .
J gene: TRBJ2-5

CDR3 DNA: TGTGCCAGCAGCTATGCTAGCGGAGGGAGCACAGATACGCAGTATTTT
CDR3 protein: CASSYASGGSTDTQYF
V gene: TRBV13
D gene: TRBD2
clone size: .
J gene: TRBJ2-3

CDR3 DNA: TGTGCCATCAGTAGACCGGGACAGTCCTACAATGAGCAGTTCTTC
CDR3 protein: CAISRPGQSYNEQFF
V gene: TRBV10-3
D gene: TRBD1
clone size: .
J gene: TRBJ2-1

CDR3 DNA: TGTGCCAGCAGCCAAGATAGGCAGTACAATGAGCAGTTCTTC
CDR3 protein: CASSQDRQYNEQFF
V gene: TRBV3-1/TRBV3-2
D gene: .
clone size: .
J gene: TRBJ2-1

CDR3 DNA: TGTGCCTGGACGGGCGGGTACGAGCAGTACTTC
CDR3 protein: CAWTGGYEQYF
V gene: TRBV30
D gene: .
clone size: .
J gene: TRBJ2-7

CDR3 DNA: TGCGCCAGCCAAAGGACGGTCACTGGGGCCAACGTCCTGACTTTC
CDR3 protein: CASQRTVTGANVLTF
V gene: TRBV5-1
D gene: .
clone size: .
J gene: TRBJ2-6

CDR3 DNA: TGTGCCAGCAGCCGGGACTGGGAATCCTACGAGCAGTACTTC
CDR3 protein: CASSRDWESYEQYF
V gene: TRBV27
D gene: .
clone size: .
J gene: TRBJ2-7

CDR3 DNA: TGTGCCAGCAGTGATGGGTCCTACGAGCAGTACTTC
CDR3 protein: CASSDGSYEQYF
V gene: TRBV2
D gene: .
clone size: .
J gene: TRBJ2-7

CDR3 DNA: TGCGCCAGCAGCAGTTCAGGGTCCTTCACAGATACGCAGTATTTT
CDR3 protein: CASSSSGSFTDTQYF
V gene: TRBV5-1
D gene: .
clone size: .
J gene: TRBJ2-3

CDR3 DNA: TGCGCCAGCAGCCAAGCCCCGGTACCTTCCTACGAGCAGTACTTC
CDR3 protein: CASSQAPVPSYEQYF
V gene: TRBV4-1
D gene: .
clone size: .
J gene: TRBJ2-7

CDR3 DNA: TGTGCCAGCAGCTTTTGGGACCGTGGCTACGAGCAGTACTTC
CDR3 protein: CASSFWDRGYEQYF
V gene: TRBV5-8
D gene: .
clone size: .
J gene: TRBJ2-7

CDR3 DNA: TGTGCCACCAGCAGAGATCCGGGAGAGGGCGCAGATACGCAGTATTTT
CDR3 protein: CATSRDPGEGADTQYF
V gene: TRBV15
D gene: .
clone size: .
J gene: TRBJ2-3

CDR3 DNA: TGTGCCAGCAGCGTAGGGGGGCTAGCGGATGGCACAGATACGCAGTATTTT
CDR3 protein: CASSVGGLADGTDTQYF
V gene: TRBV9
D gene: .
clone size: .
J gene: TRBJ2-3

CDR3 DNA: TGTGCCAGCAGCTTAAGGCGACAGGGAGGAGGAGAGACCCAGTACTTC
CDR3 protein: CASSLRRQGGGETQYF
V gene: TRBV7-3
D gene: .
clone size: once
J gene: TRBJ2-5

CDR3 DNA: TGTGCCAGCAGTCCGGACTATACAAGGGGCTACACCTTC
CDR3 protein: CASSPDYTRGYTF
V gene: TRBV27
D gene: .
clone size: .
J gene: TRBJ1-2

CDR3 DNA: TGTGCCTGGAGTCATCCAAGGGACGGGGTTAATTCACCCCTCCACTTT
CDR3 protein: CAWSHPRDGVNSPLHF
V gene: TRBV30
D gene: .
clone size: .
J gene: TRBJ1-6

CDR3 DNA: TGTGCCTGGAGTGTATGGAACACCGGGGAGCTGTTTTTT
CDR3 protein: CAWSVWNTGELFF
V gene: TRBV30
D gene: .
clone size: .
J gene: TRBJ2-2

CDR3 DNA: TGTGCCAGCAGCTTAGGGAGACTGGGTGAGCAGTTCTTC
CDR3 protein: CASSLGRLGEQFF
V gene: TRBV7-9
D gene: .
clone size: .
J gene: TRBJ2-1

CDR3 DNA: TGTGCCAGTACCAATTACCAGGGCTATGGCTACACCTTC
CDR3 protein: CASTNYQGYGYTF
V gene: TRBV19
D gene: .
clone size: .
J gene: TRBJ1-2

CDR3 DNA: TGTGCCAGCAGTTTTGCGGGAGGGGGCGGCAATGAGCAGTTCTTC
CDR3 protein: CASSFAGGGGNEQFF
V gene: TRBV28
D gene: TRBD2
clone size: .
J gene: TRBJ2-1

CDR3 DNA: TGTGCCACCAGTGACCCAACTAGCGGGAGGGCAACCGGGGAGCTGTTTTTT
CDR3 protein: CATSDPTSGRATGELFF
V gene: TRBV24-1
D gene: TRBD2
clone size: .
J gene: TRBJ2-2

CDR3 DNA: TGCAGCGTTGATAGGACAGGGACCCACGAGCAGTACTTC
CDR3 protein: CSVDRTGTHEQYF
V gene: TRBV29-1
D gene: TRBD1
clone size: .
J gene: TRBJ2-7

CDR3 DNA: TGTGCCAGCAGCCGACTACCGGGACAAGAGGACAGGAGCACAGATACGCAGTATTTT
CDR3 protein: CASSRLPGQEDRSTDTQYF
V gene: TRBV14
D gene: TRBD1
clone size: .
J gene: TRBJ2-3

CDR3 DNA: TGTGCCACCAGTGACCCCGAGGAGCCCTACGAGCAGTACTTC
CDR3 protein: CATSDPEEPYEQYF
V gene: TRBV24-1
D gene: .
clone size: .
J gene: TRBJ2-7

CDR3 DNA: TGTGCCAGCAGCGACACTAATGAAAAACTGTTTTTT
CDR3 protein: CASSDTNEKLFF
V gene: TRBV5-4
D gene: .
clone size: .
J gene: TRBJ1-4

CDR3 DNA: TGTGCCAGCAGCTCTTCAGAGGAACGTAACTATGGCTACACCTTC
CDR3 protein: CASSSSEERNYGYTF
V gene: TRBV7-9
D gene: .
clone size: .
J gene: TRBJ1-2

CDR3 DNA: TGTGCCACCCAATCACAGGCGAACGACTACAATGAGCAGTTCTTC
CDR3 protein: CATQSQANDYNEQFF
V gene: TRBV2
D gene: .
clone size: .
J gene: TRBJ2-1

CDR3 DNA: TGTGCCAGCAGCTTATCGATAGGGGGATCCTACGAGCAGTACTTC
CDR3 protein: CASSLSIGGSYEQYF
V gene: TRBV13
D gene: .
clone size: .
J gene: TRBJ2-7

CDR3 DNA: TGTGCCAGCAGCTTTGTCGGCGGAAGCTCCTACAATGAGCAGTTCTTC
CDR3 protein: CASSFVGGSSYNEQFF
V gene: TRBV7-3
D gene: .
clone size: .
J gene: TRBJ2-1

CDR3 DNA: TGTGCCAGCAGCTTAGCAGGGGTTTCGGCGGGAGGGCTTCACTTC
CDR3 protein: CASSLAGVSAGGLHF
V gene: TRBV7-9
D gene: TRBD2
clone size: .
J gene: TRBJ2-4

CDR3 DNA: TGTGCCAGCAGCTCGACAGTCCAAGAGACCCAGTACTTC
CDR3 protein: CASSSTVQETQYF
V gene: TRBV7-3
D gene: .
clone size: .
J gene: TRBJ2-5

CDR3 DNA: TGTGCCTGGAGGCCGGGACAGGGCTCCTACGAGCAGTACTTC
CDR3 protein: CAWRPGQGSYEQYF
V gene: TRBV30
D gene: TRBD1
clone size: .
J gene: TRBJ2-7

CDR3 DNA: TGTGCCAGTACCCCCACCCACAGGGGGTACCAAGAGACCCAGTACTTC
CDR3 protein: CASTPTHRGYQETQYF
V gene: TRBV19
D gene: TRBD1
clone size: .
J gene: TRBJ2-5

CDR3 DNA: TGTGCCAGCGGGCGAAGGGGGGCAGATACGCAGTATTTT
CDR3 protein: CASGRRGADTQYF
V gene: TRBV3-1/TRBV3-2
D gene: .
clone size: .
J gene: TRBJ2-3

CDR3 DNA: TGTGCCAGCAGTTACCTCGCGGGAGGTCCCCGTCGTGAGCAGTTCTTC
CDR3 protein: CASSYLAGGPRREQFF
V gene: TRBV6-2/TRBV6-3
D gene: TRBD2
clone size: .
J gene: TRBJ2-1

CDR3 DNA: TGTGCCAGCAGCTTAGCCGGGGGGGAGAATGAAAAACTGTTTTTT
CDR3 protein: CASSLAGGENEKLFF
V gene: TRBV7-2
D gene: .
clone size: few
J gene: TRBJ1-4

CDR3 DNA: TGTGCCAGCAGTGGGCAGGCGAGGGATACGCAGTATTTT
CDR3 protein: CASSGQARDTQYF
V gene: TRBV5-4
D gene: .
clone size: .
J gene: TRBJ2-3

CDR3 DNA: TGTGCCAGCAGTTTAGGGCTAGCGGTAAACACCGGGGAGCTGTTTTTT
CDR3 protein: CASSLGLAVNTGELFF
V gene: TRBV27
D gene: TRBD2
clone size: .
J gene: TRBJ2-2

CDR3 DNA: TGTGCCAGTGCGTTCAGCGAGGAGCAGTTCTTC
CDR3 protein: CASAFSEEQFF
V gene: TRBV19
D gene: .
clone size: .
J gene: TRBJ2-1

CDR3 DNA: TGTGCCACCAGCAAAGACAGGGGCTACGAGCAGTACTTC
CDR3 protein: CATSKDRGYEQYF
V gene: TRBV15
D gene: TRBD1
clone size: .
J gene: TRBJ2-7